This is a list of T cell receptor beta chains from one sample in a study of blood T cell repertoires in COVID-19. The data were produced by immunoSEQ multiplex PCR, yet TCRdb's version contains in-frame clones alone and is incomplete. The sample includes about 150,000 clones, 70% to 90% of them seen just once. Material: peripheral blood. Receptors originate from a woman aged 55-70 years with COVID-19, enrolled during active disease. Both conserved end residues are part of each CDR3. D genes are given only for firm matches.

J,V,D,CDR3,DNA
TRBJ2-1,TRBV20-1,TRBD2,CSASTLAGGFNEQFF,TGCAGTGCTAGTACCCTAGCGGGAGGATTCAATGAGCAGTTCTTC
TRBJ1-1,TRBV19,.,CASSIRGRDTEAFF,TGTGCCAGTAGTATAAGGGGCAGGGACACTGAAGCTTTCTTT
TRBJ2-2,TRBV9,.,CASSVVGVNTGELFF,TGTGCCAGCAGCGTAGTAGGAGTGAACACCGGGGAGCTGTTTTTT
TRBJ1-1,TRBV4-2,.,CASSQETENTEAFF,TGTGCCAGCAGCCAAGAAACAGAGAACACTGAAGCTTTCTTT
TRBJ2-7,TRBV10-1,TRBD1,CASSTTTGPRGKRNEQYF,TGCGCCAGCAGTACTACTACCGGGCCCAGGGGGAAGAGGAACGAGCAGTACTTC
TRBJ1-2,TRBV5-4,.,CASSLAAEDYGYTF,TGTGCCAGCAGCTTAGCGGCGGAAGACTATGGCTACACCTTC
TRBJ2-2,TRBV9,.,CASSVEQVLTGELFF,TGTGCCAGCAGCGTTGAACAGGTCCTCACCGGGGAGCTGTTTTTT
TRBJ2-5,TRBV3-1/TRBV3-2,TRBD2,CASSPGLAGASYQETQYF,TGTGCCAGCAGCCCCGGACTAGCGGGGGCCTCGTACCAAGAGACCCAGTACTTC
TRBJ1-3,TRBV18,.,CASFPGRQGRFGNTIYF,TGTGCCAGCTTCCCCGGAAGGCAGGGGAGATTTGGAAACACCATATATTTT
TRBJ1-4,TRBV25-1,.,CASSAHPGGEKLFF,TGTGCCAGCAGTGCACATCCGGGGGGGGAAAAACTGTTTTTT